This T cell receptor (beta chain) was captured by sequencing in a study of T cells and Merkel cell carcinoma outcomes. TCRdb's copy holds only in-frame clones and misses some; the assay was immunoSEQ multiplex PCR. This table holds several thousand clones, 90% found once. Germline V gene lookup returns CDR1 SNHLY and CDR2 FYNNEI. This CDR3 contains 15 residues. After removal of 6 bases from V and 5 bases from J, the junction contained 2 bases not matched to a gene. This sequence originates from a human donor with Merkel cell carcinoma. The sample was tumor tissue from Merkel cell carcinoma. V usage is TRBV2 and J usage is TRBJ2-2; TRBD2 agrees at 14 bases. The DNA for the CDR3 is TGTGCCAGCAGCGGACTAGCGGGGGGTACCGGGGAGCTGTTTTTT. This codes for CASSGLAGGTGELFF.